This T cell receptor (beta chain) was sequenced for a study of blood T cell repertoires in COVID-19 (dated by TCRdb to the early 2020s). Background for the entire study: Collaborator samples came from the United States, Italy and Spain and covered acute and convalescent phases of COVID-19. The prospective study material was composed of cDNA or gDNA derived from T cells, B-cell-depleted T cells, or PBMCs. The repertoires were released in a freely available public database intended as a resource for research on the immune response to SARS-CoV-2. The samples were drawn from the first 160 participants of the ongoing ImmuneRACE study and from 1,254 subjects provided by 6 global collaborators. Where HLA class I and class II types were available, the types were taken from metadata supplied by the sample provider, not from assay-based typing. The sample metadata nearly always contained a de-identified subject ID, COVID-19 status, age in years and sex. Deeply sampled blood TCRbeta repertoires from subjects exposed to, actively infected with, or recovered from COVID-19 were included in the dataset. The study at large found these results: How much clinical and demographic metadata was included differed by source and by participant, and the metadata was provided uncurated.

Participants in the prospective study were enrolled through a virtual design, were aged roughly 18 to 95 years, and lived in roughly 26 United States geographic areas. In the prospective study, cohorts were assigned on the basis of participant-reported clinical history obtained from a screening survey and a study questionnaire. Recovered participants in ImmuneRACE Cohort 3 were defined as having two consecutive negative NP/OP PCR tests, clearance from a healthcare professional, or resolution of symptoms. Mobile phlebotomists in the prospective study collected whole blood, serum and a nasopharyngeal or oropharyngeal swab from every participant. Additional blood draws and questionnaires over an approximately two-month period could optionally be provided by prospective study participants. Before DNA extraction, prospective study blood samples were shipped either frozen or at room temperature. TCRbeta CDR3 regions were amplified from genomic DNA by means of the immunoSEQ Assay, a bias-controlled multiplex PCR. In the paper's pipeline: The number of nucleated cells in each sample was estimated from the amplification of reference gene primers within the assay. To quantify the absolute abundance of each unique TCRbeta CDR3 rearrangement, sequence reads were collapsed and filtered. For each sample, productive Simpson clonality was calculated as the square root of Simpson's diversity index over productive rearrangements. In TCRdb, the immuneACCESS table is reduced to in-frame sequences with V and J assigned. These tables do not hold every clone; where another copy was compared, an unresolved V gene accounts for under half, and the others remain unexplained. The V and J calls and the clone size are those of that table, but D and trimming were determined from the DNA. The sample has 170,000 or so clones on record, roughly 87% of them singletons. In total, the top ten clones hold roughly 7% of the sample.

Relative to germline, V is missing 10 bases and J is missing 4 bases, with 7 bases of the junction outside any gene match. The CDR3 has 13 amino acids, counting the end cysteine and phenylalanine. Only the CDR3 part of the read is kept: 39 bases, read in frame from the first base. CDR1 is given as LNHDA and CDR2 as SQIVND, both from the germline V gene (reference sequence). On this clone: Its antigen is currently not known. Qualities for individual bases were not recorded, and no much larger clone is one base off.

Recombination linked TRBV19 to TRBJ2-1, and 7 junction bases match TRBD1. This TCR was sampled from a woman between 50 and 59 years old who had recovered from COVID-19. Material for sequencing was PBMCs or T cells enriched from blood (not recorded which). The CDR3: CATTGQLYNEQFF. The nucleotide sequence reads as follows: TGTGCCACCACGGGACAGCTATACAATGAGCAGTTCTTC. The full variable domain, with segments outside the CDR3 supplied by the reference TRBV19 and TRBJ2-1 proteins, appears as DGGITQSPKYLFRKEGQNVTLSCEQNLNHDAMYWYRQDPGQGLRLIYYSQIVNDFQKGDIAEGYSVSREKKESFPLTVTSAQKNPTAFYLCATTGQLYNEQFFGPGTRLTVL.